The 8 T cell receptor beta chains given below trace back to one sample, sequenced in a study of blood T cell repertoires in COVID-19. Only in-frame clones appear in the TCRdb table, and some are missing; sequencing was by immunoSEQ multiplex PCR. In the table there are roughly 200,000 clones, about nine tenths of which are singletons. The specimen sequenced was PBMCs or T cells enriched from blood (not recorded which). The receptor source for this set is a man aged 25 to 40 in a cohort exposed to, infected with or recovered from COVID-19 (not recorded which).

This clone has a handful of counts. The gene calls are TRBV7-3 and TRBJ2-7; 7 bases match TRBD2. The CDR3 contains 13 residues. Trimming took 5 bases from V and 3 from J; bases not matched to a gene: 4. Germline V gene lookup returns CDR1 SGHTA and CDR2 FQGTGA. CDR3 sequence: CASSRGLGYEQYF. Here the CDR3 DNA reads TGTGCCAGCAGCCGTGGACTAGGCTACGAGCAGTACTTC.

The chain links TRBV15 to TRBJ1-6; D is uncertain. The CDR3 consists of 15 residues. Looked up from germline, CDR1 is LNHNV and CDR2 is YYDKDF (reference sequence). V dropped 1 base and J dropped 7 bases, with 11 bases sitting between them. CDR3 nucleotide sequence: TGTGCCACCAGCAGAGGTCAAACCCTAAATTCACCCCTCCACTTT. This codes for CATSRGQTLNSPLHF. Using reference TRBV15 and TRBJ1-6 for the parts outside the CDR3, the full variable domain is DAMVIQNPRYQVTQFGKPVTLSCSQTLNHNVMYWYQQKSSQAPKLLFHYYDKDFNNEADTPDNFQSRRPNTSFCFLDIRSPGLGDTAMYLCATSRGQTLNSPLHFGNGTRLTVT.

The gene calls are TRBV27 and TRBJ2-4, with TRBD2 matching 7 bases. Per germline, CDR1 MNHEY and CDR2 SMNVEV (reference sequence). After removal of 7 bases from V and 1 base from J, the junction contained 7 bases not matched to a gene. This CDR3 contains 15 residues. CDR3 nucleotides: TGTGCCAGCATGGGCCGGCGGGGGGCCAAAAACATTCAGTACTTC. Its translation is CASMGRRGAKNIQYF.

Only a few counts were recorded for this clone. The chain has TRBV24-1 and TRBJ1-1; maybe TRBD1 (6 bases). The CDR3 spans 13 residues. Trimming pared 0 bases from V and 11 bases from J, leaving 12 bases between. Germline assignment: CDR1 KGHDR and CDR2 SFDVKD. In DNA, the CDR3 is TGTGCCACCAGTGATTTGCGGGGACAAGGGGCTTTCTTT. Protein: CATSDLRGQGAFF.

The CDR3: CASSSDRDSYEQYF. The CDR3 DNA is TGTGCCAGCAGTTCGGACAGGGATTCCTACGAGCAGTACTTC. This sequence joins TRBV28 and TRBJ2-7; TRBD1 aligns across 8 bases. Germline V gene lookup returns CDR1 MDHEN and CDR2 SYDVKM. The CDR3 loop spans 14 amino acids. Unmatched junction bases numbered 3, after V lost 4 bases and J lost 1 base.

V usage is TRBV11-2 and J usage is TRBJ2-6, with D tentatively TRBD1 (6 bases). The ends were cut back, 6 bases at V and 3 bases at J, with 24 bases in the middle. The CDR3 has 19 residues. Germline V gene data show CDR1 as SGHAT and CDR2 as FQNNGV. CDR3 sequence reads: CASSSYPGTRTFGANVLTF. CDR3 DNA sequence: TGTGCCAGCAGTTCCTACCCCGGGACACGGACGTTTGGGGCCAACGTCCTGACTTTC.

This chain uses TRBV5-1 with TRBJ2-1; D gene unclear. This CDR3 is built from 17 residues. V lost 1 base to trimming and J lost 8 bases, with 22 bases between them. Per germline, CDR1 SGHRS and CDR2 YFSETQ. Here the CDR3 reads CASSLIPAGWSQDEQFF. The CDR3 nucleotides read TGCGCCAGCAGCTTGATTCCCGCAGGTTGGTCGCAAGATGAGCAGTTCTTC.

CDR3 region: CTSSQDESGRALNEQFF. The CDR3 DNA reads as TGCACCAGCAGCCAAGATGAGAGCGGGAGGGCGTTAAATGAGCAGTTCTTC. The genes are TRBV1 and TRBJ2-1; the listed D gene, TRBD2, was not tested against the DNA. TRBV1 represents a pseudogene. The CDR3 length is 17 residues.